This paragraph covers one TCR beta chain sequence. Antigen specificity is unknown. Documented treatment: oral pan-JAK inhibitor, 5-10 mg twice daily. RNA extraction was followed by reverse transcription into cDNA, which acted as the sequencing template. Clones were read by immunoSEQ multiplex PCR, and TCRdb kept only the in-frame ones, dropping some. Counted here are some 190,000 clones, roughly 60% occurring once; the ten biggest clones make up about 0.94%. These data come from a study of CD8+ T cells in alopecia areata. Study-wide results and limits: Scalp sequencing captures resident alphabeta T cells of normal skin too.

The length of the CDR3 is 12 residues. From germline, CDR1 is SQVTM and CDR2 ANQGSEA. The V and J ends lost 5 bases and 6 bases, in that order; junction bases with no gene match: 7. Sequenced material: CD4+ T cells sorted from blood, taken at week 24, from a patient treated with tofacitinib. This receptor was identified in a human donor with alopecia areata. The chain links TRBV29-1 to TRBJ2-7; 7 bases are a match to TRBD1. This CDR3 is CSVYRGVGEQYF. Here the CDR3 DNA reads TGCAGCGTTTACAGGGGAGTTGGCGAGCAGTACTTC.